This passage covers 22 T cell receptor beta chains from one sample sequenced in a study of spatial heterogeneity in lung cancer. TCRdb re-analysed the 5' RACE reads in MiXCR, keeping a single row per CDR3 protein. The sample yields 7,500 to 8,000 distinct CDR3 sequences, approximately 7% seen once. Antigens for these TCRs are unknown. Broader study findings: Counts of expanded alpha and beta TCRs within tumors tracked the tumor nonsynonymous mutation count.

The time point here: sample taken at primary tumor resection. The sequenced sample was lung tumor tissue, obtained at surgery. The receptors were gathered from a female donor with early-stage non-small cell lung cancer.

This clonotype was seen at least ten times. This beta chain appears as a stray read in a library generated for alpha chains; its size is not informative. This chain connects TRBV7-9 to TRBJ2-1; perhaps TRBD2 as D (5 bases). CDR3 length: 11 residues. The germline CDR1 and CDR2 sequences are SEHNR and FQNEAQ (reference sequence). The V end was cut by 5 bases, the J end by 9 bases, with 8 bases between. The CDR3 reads CASSPGFEQFF. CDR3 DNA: TGTGCCAGCAGCCCGGGATTTGAGCAGTTCTTC.

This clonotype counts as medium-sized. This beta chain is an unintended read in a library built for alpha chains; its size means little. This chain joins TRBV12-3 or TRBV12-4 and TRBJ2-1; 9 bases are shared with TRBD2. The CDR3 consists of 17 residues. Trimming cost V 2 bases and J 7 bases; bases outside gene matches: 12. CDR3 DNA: TGTGCCAGCAGTTTAATTAGAGGTAGCGGGAGACGGAATGAGCAGTTCTTC. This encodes CASSLIRGSGRRNEQFF.

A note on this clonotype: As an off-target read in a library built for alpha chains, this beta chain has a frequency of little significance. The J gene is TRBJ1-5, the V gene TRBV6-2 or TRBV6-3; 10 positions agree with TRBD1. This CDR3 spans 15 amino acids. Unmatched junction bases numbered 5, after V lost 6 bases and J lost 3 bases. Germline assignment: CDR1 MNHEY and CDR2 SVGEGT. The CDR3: CASSSGQGDNQPQHF. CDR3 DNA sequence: TGTGCCAGCAGCTCTGGACAGGGGGACAATCAGCCCCAGCATTTT.

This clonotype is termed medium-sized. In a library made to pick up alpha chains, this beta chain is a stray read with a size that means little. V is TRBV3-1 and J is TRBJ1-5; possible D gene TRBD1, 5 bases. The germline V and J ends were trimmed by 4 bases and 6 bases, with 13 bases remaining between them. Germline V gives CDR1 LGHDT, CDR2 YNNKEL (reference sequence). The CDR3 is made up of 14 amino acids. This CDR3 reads CASSPTGGSQPQHF. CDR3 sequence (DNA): TGTGCCAGCAGCCCCACCGGGGGTAGTCAGCCCCAGCATTTT.

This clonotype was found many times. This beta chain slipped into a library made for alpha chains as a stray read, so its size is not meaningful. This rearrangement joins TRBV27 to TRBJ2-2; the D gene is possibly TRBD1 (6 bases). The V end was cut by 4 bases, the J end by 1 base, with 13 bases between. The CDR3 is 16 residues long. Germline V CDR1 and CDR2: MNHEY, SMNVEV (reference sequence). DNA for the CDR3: TGTGCCAGCAGTTCTTCCGGACAGTTGAACACCGGGGAGCTGTTTTTT. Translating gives CASSSSGQLNTGELFF.

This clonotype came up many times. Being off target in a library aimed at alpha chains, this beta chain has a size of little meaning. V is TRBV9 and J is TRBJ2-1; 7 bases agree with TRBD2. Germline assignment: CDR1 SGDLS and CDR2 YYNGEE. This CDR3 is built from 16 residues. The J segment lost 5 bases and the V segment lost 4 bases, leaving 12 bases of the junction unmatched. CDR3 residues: CASSPNWRESHNEQFF. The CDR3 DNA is TGTGCCAGCAGCCCGAACTGGCGGGAGTCCCACAATGAGCAGTTCTTC.

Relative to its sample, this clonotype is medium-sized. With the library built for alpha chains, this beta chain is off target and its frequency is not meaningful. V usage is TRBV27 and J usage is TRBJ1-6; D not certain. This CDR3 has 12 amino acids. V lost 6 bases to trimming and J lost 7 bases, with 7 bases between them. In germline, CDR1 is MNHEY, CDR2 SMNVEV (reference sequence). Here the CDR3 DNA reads TGTGCCAGCAGGAGTCTCAATTCACCCCTCCACTTT. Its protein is CASRSLNSPLHF.

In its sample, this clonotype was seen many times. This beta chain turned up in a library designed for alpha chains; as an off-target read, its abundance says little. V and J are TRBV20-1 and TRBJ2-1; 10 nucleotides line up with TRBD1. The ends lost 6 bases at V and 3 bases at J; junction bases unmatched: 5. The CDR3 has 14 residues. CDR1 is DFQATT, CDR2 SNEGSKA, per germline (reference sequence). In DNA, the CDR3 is TGCAGTGCCAGGACAGGGGGAGACTACAATGAGCAGTTCTTC. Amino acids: CSARTGGDYNEQFF.

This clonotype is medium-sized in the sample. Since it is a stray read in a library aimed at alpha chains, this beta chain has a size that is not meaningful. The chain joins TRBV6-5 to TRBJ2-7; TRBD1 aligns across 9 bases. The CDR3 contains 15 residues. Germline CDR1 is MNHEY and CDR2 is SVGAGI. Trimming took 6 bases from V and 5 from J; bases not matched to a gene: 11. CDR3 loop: CASSQTGGAGDEQYF. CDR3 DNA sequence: TGTGCCAGCAGCCAAACAGGGGGCGCAGGGGACGAGCAGTACTTC.

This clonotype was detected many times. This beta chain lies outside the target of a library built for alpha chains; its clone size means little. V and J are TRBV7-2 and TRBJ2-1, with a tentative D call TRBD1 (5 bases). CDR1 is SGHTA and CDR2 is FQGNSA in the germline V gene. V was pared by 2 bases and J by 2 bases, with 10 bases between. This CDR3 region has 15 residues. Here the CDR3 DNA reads TGTGCCAGCAGCTTAAGGGGCGCGCCCTACAATGAGCAGTTCTTC. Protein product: CASSLRGAPYNEQFF. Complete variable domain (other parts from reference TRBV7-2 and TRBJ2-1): GAGVSQSPSNKVTEKGKDVELRCDPISGHTALYWYRQSLGQGLEFLIYFQGNSAPDKSGLPSDRFSAERTGGSVSTLTIQRTQQEDSAVYLCASSLRGAPYNEQFFGPGTRLTVL.

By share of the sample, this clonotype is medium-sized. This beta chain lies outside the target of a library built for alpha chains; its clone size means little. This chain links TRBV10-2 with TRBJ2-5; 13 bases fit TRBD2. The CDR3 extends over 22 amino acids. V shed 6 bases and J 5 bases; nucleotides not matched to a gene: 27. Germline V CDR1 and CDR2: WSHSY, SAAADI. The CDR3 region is CASSASFLLAGGPGRDRETQYF. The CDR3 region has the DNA TGCGCCAGCAGCGCATCCTTTCTACTAGCGGGAGGGCCCGGAAGGGATAGGGAGACCCAGTACTTC.

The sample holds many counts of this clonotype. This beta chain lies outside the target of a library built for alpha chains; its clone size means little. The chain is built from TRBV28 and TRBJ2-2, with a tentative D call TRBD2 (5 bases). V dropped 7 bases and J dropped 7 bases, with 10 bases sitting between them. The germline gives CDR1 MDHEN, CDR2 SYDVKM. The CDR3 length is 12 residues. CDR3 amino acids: CASTLSDGELFF. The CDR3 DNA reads TGTGCCAGCACTCTTAGCGACGGGGAGCTGTTTTTT.

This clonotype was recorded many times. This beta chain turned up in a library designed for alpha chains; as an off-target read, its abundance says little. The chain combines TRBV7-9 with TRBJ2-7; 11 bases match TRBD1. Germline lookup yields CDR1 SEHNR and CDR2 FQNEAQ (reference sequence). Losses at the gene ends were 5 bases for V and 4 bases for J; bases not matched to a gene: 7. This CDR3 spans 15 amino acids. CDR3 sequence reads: CASSQGQGGIYEQYF. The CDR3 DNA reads TGTGCCAGCAGCCAGGGACAGGGGGGAATATACGAGCAGTACTTC. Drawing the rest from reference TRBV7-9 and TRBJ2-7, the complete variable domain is DTGVSQNPRHKITKRGQNVTFRCDPISEHNRLYWYRQTLGQGPEFLTYFQNEAQLEKSRLLSDRFSAERPKGSFSTLEIQRTEQGDSAMYLCASSQGQGGIYEQYFGPGTRLTVT.

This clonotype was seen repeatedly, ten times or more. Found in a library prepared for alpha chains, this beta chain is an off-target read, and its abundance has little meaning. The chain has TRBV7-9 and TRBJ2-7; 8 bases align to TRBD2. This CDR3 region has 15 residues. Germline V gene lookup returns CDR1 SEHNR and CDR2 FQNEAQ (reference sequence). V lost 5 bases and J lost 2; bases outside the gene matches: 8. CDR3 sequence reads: CASSKSGSAPYEQYF. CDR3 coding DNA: TGTGCCAGCAGCAAAAGCGGGAGTGCCCCCTACGAGCAGTACTTC. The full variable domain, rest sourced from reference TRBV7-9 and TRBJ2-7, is DTGVSQNPRHKITKRGQNVTFRCDPISEHNRLYWYRQTLGQGPEFLTYFQNEAQLEKSRLLSDRFSAERPKGSFSTLEIQRTEQGDSAMYLCASSKSGSAPYEQYFGPGTRLTVT.

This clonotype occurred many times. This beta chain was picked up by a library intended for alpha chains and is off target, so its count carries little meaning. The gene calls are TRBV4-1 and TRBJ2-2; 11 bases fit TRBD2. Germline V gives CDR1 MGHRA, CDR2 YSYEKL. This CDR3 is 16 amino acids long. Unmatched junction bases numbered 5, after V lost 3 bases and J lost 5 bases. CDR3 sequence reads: CASSHVAGGWTGELFF. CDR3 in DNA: TGCGCCAGCAGCCACGTAGCGGGAGGGTGGACCGGGGAGCTGTTTTTT.

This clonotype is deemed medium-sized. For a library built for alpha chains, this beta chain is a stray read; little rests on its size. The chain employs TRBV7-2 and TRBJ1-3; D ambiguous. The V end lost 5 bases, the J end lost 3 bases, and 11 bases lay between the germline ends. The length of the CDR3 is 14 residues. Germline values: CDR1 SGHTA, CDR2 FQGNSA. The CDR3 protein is CASSPATGGNTIYF. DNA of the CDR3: TGTGCCAGCAGCCCCGCCACTGGTGGAAACACCATATATTTT. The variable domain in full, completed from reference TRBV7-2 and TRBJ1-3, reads GAGVSQSPSNKVTEKGKDVELRCDPISGHTALYWYRQSLGQGLEFLIYFQGNSAPDKSGLPSDRFSAERTGGSVSTLTIQRTQQEDSAVYLCASSPATGGNTIYFGEGSWLTVV.

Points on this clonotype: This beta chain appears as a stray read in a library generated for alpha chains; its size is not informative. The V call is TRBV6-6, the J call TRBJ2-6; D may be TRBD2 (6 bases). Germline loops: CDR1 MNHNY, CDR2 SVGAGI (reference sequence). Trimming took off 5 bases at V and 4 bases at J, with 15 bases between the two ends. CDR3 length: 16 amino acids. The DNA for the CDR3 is TGTGCCAGCAGTGAGCAGGGAGGATCCGGGGCCAACGTCCTGACTTTC. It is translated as CASSEQGGSGANVLTF.

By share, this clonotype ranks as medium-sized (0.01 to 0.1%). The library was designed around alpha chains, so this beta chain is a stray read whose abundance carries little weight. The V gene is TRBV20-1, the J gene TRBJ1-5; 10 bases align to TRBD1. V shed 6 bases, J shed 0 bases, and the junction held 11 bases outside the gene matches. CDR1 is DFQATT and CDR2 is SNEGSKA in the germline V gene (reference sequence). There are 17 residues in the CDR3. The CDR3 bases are TGCAGTGCCGGTGCGACAGGGGGCTCATATAGCAATCAGCCCCAGCATTTT. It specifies CSAGATGGSYSNQPQHF.

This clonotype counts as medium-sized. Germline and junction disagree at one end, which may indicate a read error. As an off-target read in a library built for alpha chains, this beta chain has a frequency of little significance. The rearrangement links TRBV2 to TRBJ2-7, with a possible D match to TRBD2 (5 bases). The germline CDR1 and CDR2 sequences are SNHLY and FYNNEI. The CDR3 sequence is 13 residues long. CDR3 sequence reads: CASSEALTGLGEF. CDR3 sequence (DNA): TGTGCCAGCAGTGAAGCCCTAACGGGCCTCGGGGAGTTC.

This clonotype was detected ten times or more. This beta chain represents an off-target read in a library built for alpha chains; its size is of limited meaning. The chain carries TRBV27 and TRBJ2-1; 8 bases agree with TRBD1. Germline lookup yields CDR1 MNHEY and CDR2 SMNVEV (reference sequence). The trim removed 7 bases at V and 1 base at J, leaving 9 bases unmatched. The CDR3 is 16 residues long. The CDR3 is CASNAGGMGSYNEQFF. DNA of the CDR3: TGTGCCAGCAATGCAGGGGGCATGGGGTCCTACAATGAGCAGTTCTTC.

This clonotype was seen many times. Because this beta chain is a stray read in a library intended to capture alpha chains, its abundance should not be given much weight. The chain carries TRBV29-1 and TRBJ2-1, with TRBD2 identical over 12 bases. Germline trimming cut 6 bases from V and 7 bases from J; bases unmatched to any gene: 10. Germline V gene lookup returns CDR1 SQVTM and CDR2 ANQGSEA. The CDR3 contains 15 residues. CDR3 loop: CSVTTGLAGWNEQFF. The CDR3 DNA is TGCAGCGTGACCACTGGACTAGCGGGATGGAATGAGCAGTTCTTC.

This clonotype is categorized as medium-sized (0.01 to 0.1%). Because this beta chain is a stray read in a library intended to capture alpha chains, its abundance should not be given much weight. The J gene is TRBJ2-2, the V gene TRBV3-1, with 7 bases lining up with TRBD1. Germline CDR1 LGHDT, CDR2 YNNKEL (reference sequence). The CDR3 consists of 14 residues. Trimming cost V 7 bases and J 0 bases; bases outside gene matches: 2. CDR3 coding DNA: TGTGCCAGCACCGGGACAGCGAACACCGGGGAGCTGTTTTTT. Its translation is CASTGTANTGELFF.